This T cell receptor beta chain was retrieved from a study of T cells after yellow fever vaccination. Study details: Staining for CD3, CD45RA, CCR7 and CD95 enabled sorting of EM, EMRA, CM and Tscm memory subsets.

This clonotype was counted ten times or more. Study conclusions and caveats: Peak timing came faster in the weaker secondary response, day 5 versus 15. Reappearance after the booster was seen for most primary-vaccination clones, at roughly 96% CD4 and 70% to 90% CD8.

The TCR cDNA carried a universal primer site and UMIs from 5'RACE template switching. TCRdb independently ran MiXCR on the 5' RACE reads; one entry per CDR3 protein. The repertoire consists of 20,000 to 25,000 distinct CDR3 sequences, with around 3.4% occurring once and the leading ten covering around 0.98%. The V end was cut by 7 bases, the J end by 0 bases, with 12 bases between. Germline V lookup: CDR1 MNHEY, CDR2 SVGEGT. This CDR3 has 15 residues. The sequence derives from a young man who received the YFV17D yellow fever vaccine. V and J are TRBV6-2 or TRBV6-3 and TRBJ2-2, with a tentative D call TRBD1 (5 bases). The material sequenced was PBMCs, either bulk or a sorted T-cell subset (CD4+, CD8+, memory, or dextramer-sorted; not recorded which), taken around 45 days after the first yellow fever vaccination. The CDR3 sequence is CASKGIGANTGELFF. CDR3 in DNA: TGTGCCAGCAAGGGGATTGGAGCGAACACCGGGGAGCTGTTTTTT.